The source of this T cell receptor beta chain is a study of blood T cell repertoires in COVID-19. Germline V gene sequence: CDR1 MNHEY, CDR2 SVGAGI. Germline trimming cut 1 base from V and 8 bases from J; bases unmatched to any gene: 3. CDR3 length: 13 residues. Methods used by the authors: Reference gene primer amplification in the assay estimated nucleated cell counts. The assay was immunoSEQ multiplex PCR, and TCRdb's table has in-frame clones only and misses some. V, J and clone size were drawn from that table, and D and trimming were deduced from the DNA. The sample contains some 210,000 clones, about 88% of which appear only once. This clone was counted once.

The specimen was peripheral blood. The chain links TRBV6-5 to TRBJ1-1; 8 nucleotides match TRBD1. The clonotype was recovered from a middle-aged woman with acute or convalescent COVID-19. The CDR3 sequence is CASSYFRDREAFF. For the CDR3, the DNA is TGTGCCAGCAGTTACTTCCGGGACAGGGAAGCTTTCTTT.